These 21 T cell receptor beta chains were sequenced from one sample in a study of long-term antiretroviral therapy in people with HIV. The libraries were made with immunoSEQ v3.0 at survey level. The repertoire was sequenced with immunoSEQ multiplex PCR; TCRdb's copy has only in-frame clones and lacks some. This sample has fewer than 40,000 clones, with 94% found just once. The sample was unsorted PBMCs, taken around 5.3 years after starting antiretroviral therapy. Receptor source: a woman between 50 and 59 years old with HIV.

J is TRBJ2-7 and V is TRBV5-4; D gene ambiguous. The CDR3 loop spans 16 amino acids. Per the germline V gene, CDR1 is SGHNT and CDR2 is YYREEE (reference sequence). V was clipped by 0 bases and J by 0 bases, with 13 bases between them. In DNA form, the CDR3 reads TGTGCCAGCAGCTTGGCTTCAGGCCTAAGCTCCTACGAGCAGTACTTC. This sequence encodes CASSLASGLSSYEQYF. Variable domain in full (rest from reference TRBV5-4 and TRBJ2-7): ETGVTQSPTHLIKTRGQQVTLRCSSQSGHNTVSWYQQALGQGPQFIFQYYREEENGRGNFPPRFSGLQFPNYSSELNVNALELDDSALYLCASSLASGLSSYEQYFGPGTRLTVT.

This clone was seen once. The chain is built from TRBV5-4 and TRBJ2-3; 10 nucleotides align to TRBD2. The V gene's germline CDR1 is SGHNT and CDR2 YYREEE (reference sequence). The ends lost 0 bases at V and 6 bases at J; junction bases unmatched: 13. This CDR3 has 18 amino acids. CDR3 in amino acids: CASSLASGGTLTKDTQYF. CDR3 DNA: TGTGCCAGCAGCTTGGCTAGCGGGGGTACTTTAACGAAGGATACGCAGTATTTT.

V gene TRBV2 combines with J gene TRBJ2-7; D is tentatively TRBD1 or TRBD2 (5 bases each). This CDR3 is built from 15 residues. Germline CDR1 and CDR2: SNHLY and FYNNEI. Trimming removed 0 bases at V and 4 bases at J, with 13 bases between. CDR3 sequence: CASSEASQGPYEQYF. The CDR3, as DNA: TGTGCCAGCAGTGAAGCCTCCCAGGGACCTTACGAGCAGTACTTC.

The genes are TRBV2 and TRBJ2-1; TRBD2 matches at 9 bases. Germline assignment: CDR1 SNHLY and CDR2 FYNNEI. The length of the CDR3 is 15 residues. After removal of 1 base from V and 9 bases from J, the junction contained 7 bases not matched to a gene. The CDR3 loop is CASSEVGGRDSEQFF. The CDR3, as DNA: TGTGCCAGCAGTGAAGTTGGCGGGAGGGATAGTGAGCAGTTCTTC.

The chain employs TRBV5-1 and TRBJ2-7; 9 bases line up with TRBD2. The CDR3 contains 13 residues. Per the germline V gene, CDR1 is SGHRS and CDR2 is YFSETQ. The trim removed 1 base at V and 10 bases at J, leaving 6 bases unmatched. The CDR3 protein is CASSLTAGGPQYF. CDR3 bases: TGCGCCAGCAGCTTGACAGCGGGGGGCCCCCAGTACTTC. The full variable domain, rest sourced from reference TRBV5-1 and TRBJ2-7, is KAGVTQTPRYLIKTRGQQVTLSCSPISGHRSVSWYQQTPGQGLQFLFEYFSETQRNKGNFPGRFSGRQFSNSRSEMNVSTLELGDSALYLCASSLTAGGPQYFGPGTRLTVT.

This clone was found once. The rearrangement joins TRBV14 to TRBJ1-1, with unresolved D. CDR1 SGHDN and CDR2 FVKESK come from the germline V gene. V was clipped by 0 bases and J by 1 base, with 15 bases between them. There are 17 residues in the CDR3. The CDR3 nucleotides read TGTGCCAGCAGCCAAGACAGGCTGGGGATGGGGAACACTGAAGCTTTCTTT. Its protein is CASSQDRLGMGNTEAFF.

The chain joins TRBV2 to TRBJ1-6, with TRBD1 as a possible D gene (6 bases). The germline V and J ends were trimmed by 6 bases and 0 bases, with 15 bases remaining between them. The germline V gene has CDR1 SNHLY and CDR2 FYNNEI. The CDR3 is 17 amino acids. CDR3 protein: CASSYRVPSSYNSPLHF. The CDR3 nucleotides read TGTGCCAGCAGCTACAGGGTGCCGAGCTCCTATAATTCACCCCTCCACTTT.

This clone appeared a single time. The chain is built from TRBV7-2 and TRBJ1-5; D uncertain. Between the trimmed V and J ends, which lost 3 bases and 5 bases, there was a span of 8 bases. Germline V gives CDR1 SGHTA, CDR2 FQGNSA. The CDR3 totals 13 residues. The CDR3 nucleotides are TGTGCCAGCAGCTTCACTTTTGATCAGCCCCAGCATTTT. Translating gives CASSFTFDQPQHF.

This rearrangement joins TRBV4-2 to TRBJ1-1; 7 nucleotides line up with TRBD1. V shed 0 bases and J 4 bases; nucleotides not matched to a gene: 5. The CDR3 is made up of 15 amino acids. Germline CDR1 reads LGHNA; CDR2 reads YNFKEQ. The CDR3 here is CASSQDQGGTTEAFF. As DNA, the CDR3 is TGTGCCAGCAGCCAAGACCAGGGGGGGACCACTGAAGCTTTCTTT.

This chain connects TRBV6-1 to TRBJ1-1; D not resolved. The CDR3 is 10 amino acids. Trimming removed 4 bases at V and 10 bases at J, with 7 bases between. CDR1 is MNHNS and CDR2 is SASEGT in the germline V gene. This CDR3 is CASSVTTAFF. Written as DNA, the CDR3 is TGTGCCAGCAGTGTGACAACAGCTTTCTTT.

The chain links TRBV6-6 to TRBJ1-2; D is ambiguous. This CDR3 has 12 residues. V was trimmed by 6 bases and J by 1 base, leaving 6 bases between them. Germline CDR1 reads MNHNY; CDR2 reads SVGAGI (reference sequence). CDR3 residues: CASRGLNYGYTF. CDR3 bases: TGTGCCAGCAGGGGTCTTAACTATGGCTACACCTTC.

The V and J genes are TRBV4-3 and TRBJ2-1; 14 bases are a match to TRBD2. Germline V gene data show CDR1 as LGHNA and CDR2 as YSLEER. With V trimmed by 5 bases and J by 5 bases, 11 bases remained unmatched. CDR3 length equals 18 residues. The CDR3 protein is CASSDGLAGGTANNEQFF. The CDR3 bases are TGCGCCAGCAGCGATGGACTAGCGGGGGGCACGGCCAACAATGAGCAGTTCTTC.

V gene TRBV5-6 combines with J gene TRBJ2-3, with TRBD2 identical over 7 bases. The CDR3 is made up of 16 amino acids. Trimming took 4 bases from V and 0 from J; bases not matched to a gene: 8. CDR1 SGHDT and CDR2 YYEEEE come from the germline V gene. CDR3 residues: CASSKERDSSTDTQYF. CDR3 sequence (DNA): TGTGCCAGCAGCAAAGAGCGGGACTCTAGCACAGATACGCAGTATTTT.

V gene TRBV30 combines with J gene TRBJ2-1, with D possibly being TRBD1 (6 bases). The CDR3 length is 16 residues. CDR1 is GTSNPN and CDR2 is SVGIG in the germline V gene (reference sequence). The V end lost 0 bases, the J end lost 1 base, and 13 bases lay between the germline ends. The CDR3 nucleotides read TGTGCCTGGAGTGTACTAAACAGGGCTTCCTACAATGAGCAGTTCTTC. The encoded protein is CAWSVLNRASYNEQFF.

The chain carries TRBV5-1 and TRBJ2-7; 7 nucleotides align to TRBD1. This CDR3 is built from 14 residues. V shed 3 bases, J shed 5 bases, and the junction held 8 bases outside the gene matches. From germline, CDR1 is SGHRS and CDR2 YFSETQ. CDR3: CASSSQAGGDEQYF. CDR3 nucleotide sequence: TGCGCCAGCAGCTCCCAGGCAGGGGGTGACGAGCAGTACTTC.

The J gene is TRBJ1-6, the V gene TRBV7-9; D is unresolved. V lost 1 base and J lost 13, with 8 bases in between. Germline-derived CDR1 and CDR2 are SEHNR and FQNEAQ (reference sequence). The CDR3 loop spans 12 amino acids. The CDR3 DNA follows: TGTGCCAGCAGCTTAGAAATTCTCCCCCTCCACTTT. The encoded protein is CASSLEILPLHF.

CDR3 DNA: TGTGCCAGTAGTATAAGCGGGGGGGCAACCCCCCTCCCCTACGAGCAGTACTTC. It encodes CASSISGGATPLPYEQYF. The rearrangement uses TRBV19 and TRBJ2-7; 10 bases align to TRBD2. Looked up from germline, CDR1 is LNHDA and CDR2 is SQIVND (reference sequence). V trimming: 2 bases; J trimming: 2 bases; junction bases outside the gene matches: 12. The length of the CDR3 is 18 residues.

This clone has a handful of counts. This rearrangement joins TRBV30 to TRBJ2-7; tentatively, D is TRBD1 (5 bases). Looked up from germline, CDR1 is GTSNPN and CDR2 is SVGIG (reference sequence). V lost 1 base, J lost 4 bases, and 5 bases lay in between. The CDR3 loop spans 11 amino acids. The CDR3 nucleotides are TGTGCCTGGAGTGAGGGGTACGAGCAGTACTTC. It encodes CAWSEGYEQYF.

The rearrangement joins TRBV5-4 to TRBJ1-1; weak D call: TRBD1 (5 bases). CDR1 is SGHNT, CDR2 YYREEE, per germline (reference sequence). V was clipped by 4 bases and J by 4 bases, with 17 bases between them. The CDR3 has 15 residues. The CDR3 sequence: CASSITGGAVTEAFF. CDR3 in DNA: TGTGCCAGCAGCATAACGGGAGGGGCAGTCACTGAAGCTTTCTTT.

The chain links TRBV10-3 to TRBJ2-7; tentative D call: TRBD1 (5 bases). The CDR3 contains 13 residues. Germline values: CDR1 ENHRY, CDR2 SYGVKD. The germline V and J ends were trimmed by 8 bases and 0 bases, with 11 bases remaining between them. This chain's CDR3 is CAIRSRVSYEQYF. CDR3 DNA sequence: TGTGCCATCCGGAGCAGGGTCTCCTACGAGCAGTACTTC.

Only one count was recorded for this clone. In DNA form, the CDR3 reads TGCGCCAGCAGCCAACGAGGAGAGACCCAGTACTTC. It translates to CASSQRGETQYF. This chain connects TRBV4-3 to TRBJ2-5; D uncertain. This CDR3 region has 12 residues. V lost 2 bases to trimming and J lost 4 bases, with 5 bases between them. The germline gives CDR1 LGHNA, CDR2 YSLEER.